The rows below give T cell receptor beta chains drawn from one sample of a study of T-cell memory formation after mild COVID-19. Via MiXCR, TCRdb re-called the 5' RACE reads, giving one row per CDR3 protein. The data hold roughly 310,000 distinct CDR3 sequences, with roughly 15% observed a single time. Specimen: PBMCs or a T cell subset sorted from them (not recorded which). These receptors were obtained from a man younger than 30 who had mild COVID-19 (a few samples of this study predate the infection). Cell type and time point are not known. The CDR3 runs from the conserved cysteine through the conserved F or W. D genes are given only for firm matches. Clone size appears in some rows only: once, few, many, or a class for an expanded clone.

v_gene	len	abundance	d_gene	j_gene	CDR3nt	CDR3aa
TRBV6-4	15	many	TRBD2	TRBJ2-3	TGTGCCAGCAGTGGTAGCGGGGGGGCCCCAGATACGCAGTATTTT	CASSGSGGAPDTQYF
TRBV11-2	13	NA	NA	TRBJ2-5	TGTGCCAGCAGCTTAGACAGAGAGGAGACCCAGTACTTC	CASSLDREETQYF
TRBV4-2	15	NA	NA	TRBJ1-4	TGTGCCAGCAGCCAAGACGGACAGCGAAATGAAAAACTGTTTTTT	CASSQDGQRNEKLFF
TRBV7-2	12	NA	NA	TRBJ1-5	TGTGCCAGCAGCTTCACGGCGCAACCCCAGCATTTT	CASSFTAQPQHF
TRBV12-3/TRBV12-4	14	few	TRBD1	TRBJ2-7	TGTGCCAGCGCCCATGGGACAGGGCGCGACGAGCAGTACTTC	CASAHGTGRDEQYF
TRBV2	16	NA	NA	TRBJ2-3	TGTGCCAGCAAGTACTCCCAGGGACAAAACACAGGTACGCAGTATTTT	CASKYSQGQNTGTQYF
TRBV7-6	15	few	NA	TRBJ2-1	TGTGCCAGCAGCTTAGGTTCACCCGGTACAGATGAGCAGTTCTTC	CASSLGSPGTDEQFF
TRBV5-1	13	many	NA	TRBJ1-2	TGCGCCAGCAGCTTGGGCCAGGGAACAAGCTACACCTTC	CASSLGQGTSYTF
TRBV19	15	NA	TRBD1	TRBJ2-7	TGTGCCAGTAGGCCCGGGACAGTCAGCTCCTACGAGCAGTACTTC	CASRPGTVSSYEQYF
TRBV30	12	NA	NA	TRBJ1-1	TGTGCCTGGAGACAAATGAACACTGAAGCTTTCTTT	CAWRQMNTEAFF
TRBV14	16	few	TRBD1	TRBJ2-2	TGTGCCAGCAGTCGCGGCGGCAGGGGGCGAACCGGGGAGCTGTTTTTT	CASSRGGRGRTGELFF
TRBV10-2	14	many	TRBD2	TRBJ2-3	TGCGCCAGCAGTGACGGGGGGAGGACAGATACGCAGTATTTT	CASSDGGRTDTQYF
TRBV11-2	15	many	TRBD2	TRBJ2-3	TGTGCCAGCAGCCTCTCGGGACTAGATTCAGATACGCAGTATTTT	CASSLSGLDSDTQYF
TRBV9	15	few	NA	TRBJ2-7	TGTGCCAGCAGCCCTTTGGCTCGCGACGGACACGAGCAGTACTTC	CASSPLARDGHEQYF
TRBV30	15	few	TRBD1	TRBJ2-7	TGTGCCTGGAGAGATTCCGGGACAGGGCCTTACGAGCAGTACTTC	CAWRDSGTGPYEQYF
TRBV4-1	16	NA	TRBD2	TRBJ2-3	TGCGCCAGCAGCCAAGAAGGGCCGGGAGGGGCAGATACGCAGTATTTT	CASSQEGPGGADTQYF
TRBV5-1	15	few	TRBD2	TRBJ2-3	TGCGCCAGCAGCCCCGGACTAGCGGGCACAGGTACGCAGTATTTT	CASSPGLAGTGTQYF
TRBV9	13	few	NA	TRBJ1-2	TGTGCCAGCAGCGAGTCCTTGATTCAAGGCTACACCTTC	CASSESLIQGYTF
TRBV11-2	16	NA	NA	TRBJ1-3	TGTGCCAGCAGCTTAGCGGGCAGTCTCTCTGGAAACACCATATATTTT	CASSLAGSLSGNTIYF
TRBV11-2	11	NA	NA	TRBJ2-1	TGTGCCAGCAGCCCTAACGATGAGCAGTTCTTC	CASSPNDEQFF
TRBV30	13	NA	TRBD2	TRBJ2-1	TGTGCCTGGGAGCGGGGGCCCTACAATGAGCAGTTCTTC	CAWERGPYNEQFF
TRBV5-6	16	many	NA	TRBJ1-1	TGTGCCAGCAGCTTGGGGCAGGGCGGGTTGCGCACTGAAGCTTTCTTT	CASSLGQGGLRTEAFF
TRBV12-3/TRBV12-4	14	many	NA	TRBJ1-1	TGTGCCAGCAGTCCTCGGACAGTGCGGACTGAAGCTTTCTTT	CASSPRTVRTEAFF
TRBV3-1	15	NA	NA	TRBJ2-5	TGTGCCAGCAGCCAAGATTGGGCCACCCAAGAGACCCAGTACTTC	CASSQDWATQETQYF
TRBV7-9	17	NA	NA	TRBJ2-3	TGTGCCAGCAGCTTGGGTTCGGGACCAATCAGCACAGATACGCAGTATTTT	CASSLGSGPISTDTQYF
TRBV6-5	15	NA	NA	TRBJ2-4	TGTGCCAGCAGTTACTCGAGGGGGGGCAAAAACATTCAGTACTTC	CASSYSRGGKNIQYF
TRBV7-8	17	many	NA	TRBJ2-1	TGTGCCAGCAGCCACGACGAGGGACCTAGCTCCTACAATGAGCAGTTCTTC	CASSHDEGPSSYNEQFF
TRBV7-9	14	few	NA	TRBJ1-2	TGTGCCAGCAGCTTATCTACAGCCGGCTATGGCTACACCTTC	CASSLSTAGYGYTF
TRBV5-1	15	many	NA	TRBJ2-1	TGCGCCAGCAGCTTGTTAGGGGGCTCCTACAATGAGCAGTTCTTC	CASSLLGGSYNEQFF
TRBV6-2/TRBV6-3	15	few	TRBD2	TRBJ2-3	TGTGCCAGCAGTTTTTCACTGCTAGCGGGGAATACGCAGTATTTT	CASSFSLLAGNTQYF
TRBV6-5	14	NA	NA	TRBJ2-7	TGTGCCAGCAGTTACCGGCAGTCCCCCTACGAGCAGTACTTC	CASSYRQSPYEQYF
TRBV5-1	17	few	TRBD2	TRBJ2-7	TGCGCCAGCAGCTGGACAACGACTAGCGGGGGATGGTACGAGCAGTACTTC	CASSWTTTSGGWYEQYF
TRBV4-1	14	NA	NA	TRBJ1-1	TGCGCCAGCAGCCAGGCCGGGGACGGGGCTGAAGCTTTCTTT	CASSQAGDGAEAFF
TRBV20-1	12	few	NA	TRBJ1-1	TGCAGTGCTCGGGCGATGAACACTGAAGCTTTCTTT	CSARAMNTEAFF
TRBV7-9	19	few	TRBD2	TRBJ2-3	TGTGCCAGCAAGAGGGCCAGCGGGGGGGCTCGAGAAGGAGGAGATACGCAGTATTTT	CASKRASGGAREGGDTQYF
TRBV7-9	13	few	NA	TRBJ1-4	TGTGCCAGCAGCTTAGGGGTTACCGAAAAACTGTTTTTT	CASSLGVTEKLFF
TRBV12-5	13	once	NA	TRBJ1-1	TGTGCTAGTGGAAAGGACTCTAACACTGAAGCTTTCTTT	CASGKDSNTEAFF
TRBV7-2	16	NA	NA	TRBJ1-3	TGTGCCAGCAGCTCCAGGGGCAGTCACTCTGGAAACACCATATATTTT	CASSSRGSHSGNTIYF
TRBV6-2/TRBV6-3	16	few	NA	TRBJ2-7	TGTGCCAGCAGTTACTCGAGAGGAGCCCGTGGGGTCGAGCAGTACTTC	CASSYSRGARGVEQYF
TRBV6-5	16	NA	TRBD2	TRBJ2-7	TGTGCCAGCAGTTACTCGCAGACGGACGGGGGGTACGAGCAGTACTTC	CASSYSQTDGGYEQYF
TRBV7-6	16	NA	NA	TRBJ2-1	TGTGCCAGCCGGGTCAGGGGGGATAATTACGACAATGAGCAGTTCTTC	CASRVRGDNYDNEQFF
TRBV7-9	14	NA	NA	TRBJ2-5	TGTGCCAGCAGCCACGACAGGAACCAAGAGACCCAGTACTTC	CASSHDRNQETQYF
TRBV5-8	16	NA	TRBD1	TRBJ1-6	TGTGCCAGCAGCTTGGGACAGGGCGTTCGGAATTCACCCCTCCACTTT	CASSLGQGVRNSPLHF